These 8 T cell receptor beta chains share one sample of origin, sequenced in a study of CD8+CD57+ T cells in acquired aplastic anemia. It was patients with CD8+CD57+ cell expansion by flow cytometry who were chosen for sequencing. TCR beta VDJ and CDR3 profiling used genomic DNA as template. TCRdb ran MiXCR on the reads and lists one entry per CDR3 protein. The sample includes some 160,000 distinct CDR3 sequences, roughly 48% of them seen just once. The sample was sorted CD4+, CD8+, or CD8+CD57+ T cells (not recorded which) from PBMCs. These receptors originate from a human donor with aplastic anemia.

V usage is TRBV5-6 and J usage is TRBJ1-1; D unresolved. CDR3 size: 14 residues. V was shortened by 2 bases and J by 4 bases, with 12 bases between the two germline ends. Germline V gene sequence: CDR1 SGHDT, CDR2 YYEEEE. This chain's CDR3 is CASSFPPRATEAFF. CDR3 coding DNA: TGTGCCAGCAGCTTCCCCCCACGGGCCACTGAAGCTTTCTTT.

As for this clonotype: This may arise from a read error, as a much more abundant clone is one base away. The rearrangement joins TRBV5-1 to TRBJ1-2; D is unclear. Germline V lookup: CDR1 SGHRS, CDR2 YFSETQ. This CDR3 spans 17 amino acids. The CDR3 DNA is TGCGCCAGCAGCTTGAGCCCCTCGCCGGGCCGGAGCTATGTCTACACCTTC. Amino acid sequence: CASSLSPSPGRSYVYTF.

This clonotype was counted ten times or more. The chain has TRBV20-1 and TRBJ2-7; D remains ambiguous. This CDR3 has 16 amino acids. Trimming took off 0 bases at V and 3 bases at J, with 18 bases between the two ends. From germline, CDR1 is DFQATT and CDR2 SNEGSKA (reference sequence). The CDR3: CSAREFGNPRSYEQYF. The CDR3 bases are TGCAGTGCTAGAGAGTTTGGGAACCCGCGGAGCTACGAGCAGTACTTC.

This chain uses TRBV15 with TRBJ2-4; TRBD1 matches at 8 bases. V shed 1 base and J 4 bases; nucleotides not matched to a gene: 3. In germline, CDR1 is LNHNV, CDR2 YYDKDF (reference sequence). CDR3 length equals 15 residues. Here the CDR3 reads CATSRGGQDKNIQYF. CDR3 nucleotides: TGTGCCACCAGCAGAGGGGGACAGGATAAAAACATTCAGTACTTC.

As concerns this clonotype: Possible read error: a much larger clone is one base away. The genes are TRBV14 and TRBJ1-1, with D possibly being TRBD1 (5 bases). Trimming took off 1 base at V and 12 bases at J, with 9 bases between the two ends. The CDR3 loop spans 11 amino acids. Germline loops: CDR1 SGHDN, CDR2 FVKESK. The CDR3 DNA sequence: TGTGCCAGCAGCCAAGGGGAGGGGACTTTCTTT. Its protein is CASSQGEGTFF.

The chain recombines TRBV5-6 with TRBJ2-1; D is undetermined. Trimming cost V 3 bases and J 8 bases, with 9 bases left between them. This CDR3 is built from 12 residues. CDR1 is SGHDT, CDR2 YYEEEE, per germline. The CDR3 sequence: CASSWGQDEQFF. CDR3 DNA: TGTGCCAGCAGCTGGGGTCAGGATGAGCAGTTCTTC.

This clonotype was recorded many times. The chain joins TRBV30 to TRBJ1-1; the D gene is possibly TRBD1 (5 bases). CDR3 length equals 11 residues. From germline, CDR1 is GTSNPN and CDR2 SVGIG (reference sequence). Trimming took 8 bases from V and 4 from J, leaving 11 bases between them. CDR3 amino acids: CAGAGSTEAFF. The CDR3 DNA reads TGTGCCGGGGCCGGGAGCACTGAAGCTTTCTTT.

The chain joins TRBV20-1 to TRBJ1-1; no definite D call. Trimming took 3 bases from V and 2 from J, leaving 10 bases between them. This CDR3 comprises 13 residues. In germline, CDR1 is DFQATT, CDR2 SNEGSKA (reference sequence). The CDR3 sequence is CSASLGSNTEAFF. The CDR3 bases are TGCAGTGCTAGCCTCGGGTCAAACACTGAAGCTTTCTTT.